Below are 16 T cell receptor beta chains sequenced from a single sample in a study of identical twins. MiXCR, run by TCRdb on the 5' RACE reads, gives a single entry per CDR3 protein. The top ten hold about 0.3% of the sample, which has about 1.7 million distinct CDR3 sequences, roughly 35% seen once. The source material was cord blood. These receptors all stem from a newborn girl in good health.

This clonotype was seen once. Given a much more abundant clone one base away, this may be a read error. This chain joins TRBV20-1 and TRBJ2-4; D assignment may be TRBD1 or TRBD2 (5 bases each). The CDR3 extends over 13 amino acids. CDR1 and CDR2 from the germline V gene are DFQATT and SNEGSKA (reference sequence). CDR3 amino acids: CSTRGGAKNIQYF. CDR3 nucleotide sequence: TGCAGTACTAGGGGTGGCGCCAAAAACATTCAGTACTTC.

The chain is built from TRBV27 and TRBJ1-2, with a possible D match to TRBD1 (6 bases). Per germline, CDR1 MNHEY and CDR2 SMNVEV (reference sequence). The CDR3 totals 17 residues. The germline V and J ends were trimmed by 4 bases and 2 bases, with 20 bases remaining between them. The CDR3 nucleotides are TGTGCCAGCAGTTCCCACAGGGCTCGGCAAATAAACTATGGCTACACCTTC. As protein: CASSSHRARQINYGYTF.

A word on this clonotype: The junction departs from germline at one end; a sequencing error may be responsible. The chain is built from TRBV6-1 and TRBJ2-7, with 13 positions matching TRBD2. CDR3 size: 16 residues. Per germline, CDR1 MNHNS and CDR2 SASEGT. The CDR3 DNA sequence: TGTGCCAGCACTGAAATCGGGACTAGCGGGACTTACGAGCAGTACTTC. Amino acids: CASTEIGTSGTYEQYF.

The chain carries TRBV7-2 and TRBJ2-7; D is perhaps TRBD1 (5 bases). The CDR3 is made up of 14 amino acids. CDR1 is SGHTA, CDR2 FQGNSA, per germline. The germline V and J ends were trimmed by 0 bases and 1 base, with 7 bases remaining between them. CDR3 DNA sequence: TGTGCCAGCAGCTTAGCCCGACAGTCCTACGAGCAGTACTTC. This sequence encodes CASSLARQSYEQYF.

This chain uses TRBV20-1 with TRBJ2-4, with 7 nucleotides matching TRBD1. CDR3 length: 13 residues. The germline gives CDR1 DFQATT, CDR2 SNEGSKA (reference sequence). V dropped 6 bases and J dropped 2; count of bases not matched to a gene: 4. This CDR3 is CSADRQSKNIQYF. CDR3 bases: TGCAGTGCGGACAGGCAATCCAAAAACATTCAGTACTTC.

The V gene is TRBV6-6, the J gene TRBJ2-2; D perhaps matches TRBD1 (5 bases). Germline V lookup: CDR1 MNHNY, CDR2 SVGAGI (reference sequence). The CDR3 sequence is 14 residues long. Deletions cut 2 bases from V and 6 bases from J, with 10 bases between. CDR3 loop: CASSYRGSAGELFF. The CDR3 DNA is TGTGCCAGCAGTTACAGGGGCTCAGCCGGGGAGCTGTTTTTT.

This clonotype was seen only a few times. This rearrangement joins TRBV5-1 to TRBJ2-7; D not certain. Germline V gene lookup returns CDR1 SGHRS and CDR2 YFSETQ. V was clipped by 0 bases and J by 0 bases, with 10 bases between them. The CDR3 is 15 amino acids. As DNA, the CDR3 is TGCGCCAGCAGCTTGGCCCCTCCTAACTCCTACGAGCAGTACTTC. Translation: CASSLAPPNSYEQYF.

This chain uses TRBV9 with TRBJ1-2, with unresolved D. Germline V CDR1 and CDR2: SGDLS, YYNGEE. V was trimmed by 0 bases and J by 13 bases, leaving 13 bases between them. This CDR3 comprises 12 residues. The DNA of the CDR3 is TGTGCCAGCAGCGTAGATGTGACATATGGCACCTTC. This codes for CASSVDVTYGTF.

This clonotype was counted between two and nine times. The chain has TRBV20-1 and TRBJ2-3, with D perhaps matching TRBD2 (6 bases). The V and J ends lost 6 bases and 2 bases respectively, with 15 bases between them. Germline CDR1 DFQATT, CDR2 SNEGSKA (reference sequence). The CDR3 totals 14 residues. CDR3 sequence (DNA): TGCAGTGCCTCCGTGGGGACTGTCACAGATACGCAGTATTTT. Translated, it gives CSASVGTVTDTQYF.

V usage is TRBV30 and J usage is TRBJ2-3; D remains ambiguous. Trimming removed 0 bases at V and 6 bases at J, with 7 bases between. CDR1 is GTSNPN, CDR2 SVGIG, per germline (reference sequence). This CDR3 is built from 12 residues. The CDR3 nucleotides read TGTGCCTGGAGTGTATGGCCCGATACGCAGTATTTT. This translates into CAWSVWPDTQYF.

The chain combines TRBV13 with TRBJ2-3; D call uncertain. The V gene lost 8 bases and the J gene lost 5 bases, with 5 bases spanning the gap. Germline V gene lookup returns CDR1 PRHDT and CDR2 FYEKMQ (reference sequence). The CDR3 length is 10 residues. The CDR3 spells CASGKDTQYF. As DNA, the CDR3 is TGTGCCAGCGGGAAAGATACGCAGTATTTT.

This clonotype was seen a handful of times. The V gene is TRBV2, the J gene TRBJ2-4, with 7 bases identical to TRBD1. The J segment lost 3 bases and the V segment lost 5 bases, leaving 7 bases of the junction unmatched. The CDR3 sequence is 15 residues long. Germline V gives CDR1 SNHLY, CDR2 FYNNEI. In nucleotides, the CDR3 is TGTGCCAGCAGTACCCAGGGGGTTAGCAAAAACATTCAGTACTTC. It translates to CASSTQGVSKNIQYF.

At least ten counts were recorded for this clonotype. The J gene is TRBJ2-1, the V gene TRBV27; D gene unclear. The CDR3 has 13 amino acids. Trimming cost V 2 bases and J 5 bases, with 7 bases left between them. Per germline, CDR1 MNHEY and CDR2 SMNVEV (reference sequence). For the CDR3, the DNA is TGTGCCAGCAGTTTACCCCGAAACAATGAGCAGTTCTTC. It specifies CASSLPRNNEQFF.

The genes are TRBV7-2 and TRBJ2-1; unclear D gene. From germline, CDR1 is SGHTA and CDR2 FQGNSA. This CDR3 has 11 residues. The ends were cut back, 3 bases at V and 13 bases at J, with 10 bases in the middle. CDR3 DNA: TGTGCCAGCAGCTTCACAGAGACCCAGTTCTTC. This encodes CASSFTETQFF.

Notes on this clonotype: Given a much more abundant clone one base away, this may be a read error. The genes are TRBV7-2 and TRBJ2-1; TRBD2 aligns across 8 bases. Germline loops: CDR1 SGHTA, CDR2 FQGNSA. J lost 4 bases, V lost 2 bases, and 7 bases had no gene match. The CDR3 is made up of 16 amino acids. The CDR3 coding sequence is TGTGCCAGCAGCTTATCGAGGACTAGCCGGTACAATGAGCAGTTCTTC. Translating gives CASSLSRTSRYNEQFF. The full variable domain, with the rest looked up from reference TRBV7-2 and TRBJ2-1, is GAGVSQSPSNKVTEKGKDVELRCDPISGHTALYWYRQSLGQGLEFLIYFQGNSAPDKSGLPSDRFSAERTGGSVSTLTIQRTQQEDSAVYLCASSLSRTSRYNEQFFGPGTRLTVL.

CDR3 DNA: TGTGCCAGCAGCTTAGACAGGGAAAGCCACGATGAGCAGTACTTC. As protein: CASSLDRESHDEQYF. V usage is TRBV7-2 and J usage is TRBJ2-5, with a weak D call TRBD1 (6 bases). V was shortened by 1 base and J by 11 bases, with 20 bases between the two germline ends. CDR1 and CDR2 (germline): SGHTA, FQGNSA. The CDR3 loop spans 15 amino acids.